Shown below are 11 T cell receptor beta chains from a single sample sequenced in a study of radiotherapy plus CTLA-4 blockade in lung cancer. TCRdb's copy holds only in-frame clones and misses some; the assay was immunoSEQ multiplex PCR. The sample contains about 120,000 clones, approximately 90% of which appear only once. Here the sequenced sample was peripheral blood, taken from a patient treated with radiotherapy plus ipilimumab. Every receptor here comes from a human donor with non-small cell lung cancer that progressed on radiotherapy plus ipilimumab.

The rearrangement joins TRBV30 to TRBJ2-3; perhaps TRBD1 as D (6 bases). The germline CDR1 and CDR2 sequences are GTSNPN and SVGIG (reference sequence). The CDR3 spans 15 residues. The V and J ends lost 6 bases and 2 bases respectively, with 18 bases between them. CDR3 protein: CACRSDRTATDTQYF. The CDR3 coding sequence is TGTGCCTGCCGATCTGACAGGACCGCCACAGATACGCAGTATTTT.

This chain links TRBV16 with TRBJ2-7; 7 bases match TRBD2. V gave up 4 bases and J gave up 2 bases; unmatched junction bases: 5. Germline V lookup: CDR1 KGHSY, CDR2 FQNENV. The CDR3 extends over 14 amino acids. The CDR3 here is CASSPLSGAYEQYF. The CDR3 DNA reads TGTGCCAGCAGCCCTTTAAGCGGGGCCTACGAGCAGTACTTC.

The chain has TRBV29-1 and TRBJ2-2; perhaps TRBD1 as D (5 bases). Germline V gives CDR1 SQVTM, CDR2 ANQGSEA. CDR3 length equals 13 residues. Trimming took off 7 bases at V and 1 base at J, with 10 bases between the two ends. CDR3 nucleotide sequence: TGCAGCGGCTTCCAGGGGAACACCGGGGAGCTGTTTTTT. Translated, it gives CSGFQGNTGELFF.

The rearrangement uses TRBV2 and TRBJ1-2; 7 nucleotides align to TRBD1. Germline CDR1 SNHLY, CDR2 FYNNEI. Germline trimming cut 5 bases from V and 8 bases from J; bases unmatched to any gene: 11. This CDR3 has 14 amino acids. The DNA for the CDR3 is TGTGCCAGCAGTCTTGAGGGGGCTCTCGGCGGCTACACCTTC. The encoded protein is CASSLEGALGGYTF.

This chain connects TRBV6-5 to TRBJ2-7; no clear D. CDR1 MNHEY and CDR2 SVGAGI come from the germline V gene. There are 15 residues in the CDR3. Trimming removed 0 bases from V and 5 bases from J, with 14 bases in between. CDR3 nucleotides: TGTGCCAGCAGTTACTCGATACCGCCACGGGACGAGCAGTACTTC. Its protein is CASSYSIPPRDEQYF.

V is TRBV11-3 and J is TRBJ2-3; D ambiguous. Germline V gene lookup returns CDR1 SGHNT and CDR2 YENEEA. The CDR3 is 15 amino acids. The V gene lost 1 base and the J gene lost 4 bases, with 12 bases spanning the gap. The CDR3 reads CASSLVEHHADTQYF. CDR3 nucleotide sequence: TGTGCCAGCAGCTTAGTTGAACACCACGCAGATACGCAGTATTTT.

The chain carries TRBV7-3 and TRBJ2-1, with D perhaps matching TRBD1 (6 bases). The CDR3 totals 14 residues. Trimming took 5 bases from V and 3 from J, leaving 11 bases between them. CDR1 and CDR2 from the germline V gene are SGHTA and FQGTGA. CDR3 protein: CASSMDSNYNEQFF. The CDR3, as DNA: TGTGCCAGCAGCATGGACAGCAACTACAATGAGCAGTTCTTC.

The genes are TRBV7-9 and TRBJ2-1, with D perhaps TRBD2 (5 bases). V lost 5 bases and J lost 0, with 20 bases in between. The CDR3 is 18 amino acids. Germline V CDR1 and CDR2: SEHNR, FQNEAQ (reference sequence). The CDR3 loop reads CASSPASGDSSSYNEQFF. In DNA form, the CDR3 reads TGTGCCAGCAGCCCGGCAAGCGGTGATTCAAGCTCCTACAATGAGCAGTTCTTC.

Of note for this clone: Sequence at one end of the junction differs from germline and may be a read error. The genes are TRBV6-1 and TRBJ1-5; possibly TRBD1 for D (5 bases). The CDR3 spans 13 residues. The germline V gene encodes CDR1 MNHNS and CDR2 SASEGT. CDR3 protein: CATSQGARQPQHF. CDR3 in DNA: TGTGCCACCAGTCAAGGGGCACGACAGCCCCAGCATTTT.

The chain links TRBV2 to TRBJ2-3; TRBD1 aligns across 7 bases. CDR3 size: 16 residues. Per germline, CDR1 SNHLY and CDR2 FYNNEI. V shed 4 bases, J shed 2 bases, and the junction held 9 bases outside the gene matches. The CDR3 bases are TGTGCCAGCAGTGGCCCCCGGGACAGATACACAGATACGCAGTATTTT. Its protein is CASSGPRDRYTDTQYF.

The gene calls are TRBV14 and TRBJ2-4; weak D call: TRBD2 (6 bases). This CDR3 is 16 amino acids long. Germline V lookup: CDR1 SGHDN, CDR2 FVKESK. V was pared by 0 bases and J by 8 bases, with 17 bases between. CDR3 sequence reads: CASSQDRVGSGYIQYF. CDR3 coding DNA: TGTGCCAGCAGCCAAGATCGGGTCGGGAGTGGATACATTCAGTACTTC.